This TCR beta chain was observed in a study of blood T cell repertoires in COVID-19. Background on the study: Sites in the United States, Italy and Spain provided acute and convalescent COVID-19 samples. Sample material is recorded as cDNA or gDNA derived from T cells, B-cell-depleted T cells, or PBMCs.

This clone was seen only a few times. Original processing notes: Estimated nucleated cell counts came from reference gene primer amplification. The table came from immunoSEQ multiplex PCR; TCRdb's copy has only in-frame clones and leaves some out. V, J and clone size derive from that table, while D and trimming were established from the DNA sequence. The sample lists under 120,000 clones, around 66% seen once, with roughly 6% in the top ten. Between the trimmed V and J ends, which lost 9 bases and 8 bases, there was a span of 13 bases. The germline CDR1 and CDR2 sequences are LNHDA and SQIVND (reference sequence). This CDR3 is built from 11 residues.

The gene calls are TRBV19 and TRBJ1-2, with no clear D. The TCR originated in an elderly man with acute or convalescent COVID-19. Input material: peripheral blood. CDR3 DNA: TGTGCCAGCCTCTCGCCCCTAGGCTACACCTTC. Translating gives CASLSPLGYTF.